Listed here is a single T cell receptor (beta chain). The antigen remains unidentified. The CDR3 contains 13 residues. Germline V gene sequence: CDR1 LNHNV, CDR2 YYDKDF (reference sequence). V was shortened by 6 bases and J by 3 bases, with 10 bases between the two germline ends. The data were obtained in a study of identical twins. Study observations and caveats: Insertions ran lower in abundant cord blood beta clonotypes, though not in memory repertoires. Out-of-frame TCR alpha sharing observed in monozygotic twins exceeded model estimates.

In TCRdb, the 5' RACE reads were re-called with MiXCR into one record per CDR3 protein. The sample yields some 590,000 distinct CDR3 sequences, more than 9% seen once. These data were also filed under a second study, of yellow fever vaccine responses in identical twins.

The sequenced sample was PBMCs. The sequence derives from a young woman in good health. The chain links TRBV15 to TRBJ2-3; weak D call: TRBD2 (6 bases). CDR3 in DNA: TGTGCCACCAGGGCGGGGTCGACAGATACGCAGTATTTT. Translated: CATRAGSTDTQYF. Combining the CDR3 with reference TRBV15 and TRBJ2-3 gives the whole variable domain DAMVIQNPRYQVTQFGKPVTLSCSQTLNHNVMYWYQQKSSQAPKLLFHYYDKDFNNEADTPDNFQSRRPNTSFCFLDIRSPGLGDTAMYLCATRAGSTDTQYFGPGTRLTVL.